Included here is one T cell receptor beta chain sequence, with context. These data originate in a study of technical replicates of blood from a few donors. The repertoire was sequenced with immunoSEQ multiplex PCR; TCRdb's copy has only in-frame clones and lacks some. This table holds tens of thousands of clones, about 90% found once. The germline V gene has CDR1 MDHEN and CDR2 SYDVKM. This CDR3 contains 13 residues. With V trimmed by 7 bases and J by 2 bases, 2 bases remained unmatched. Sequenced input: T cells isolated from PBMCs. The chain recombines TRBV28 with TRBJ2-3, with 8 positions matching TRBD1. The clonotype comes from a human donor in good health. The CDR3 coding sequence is TGTGCCAGCACGACAGGGGACACAGATACGCAGTATTTT. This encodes CASTTGDTDTQYF.